This TCR beta chain derives from a study of cytomegalovirus exposure and HLA in healthy donors. Study-level points and caveats: A later analysis showed HLA-associated TCR beta chains outstripping equally common others in clonal expansion.

For this clone: Its antigen is currently unknown.

This CDR3 comprises 14 residues. V shed 4 bases, J shed 2 bases, and the junction held 3 bases outside the gene matches. CDR1 LNHDA and CDR2 SQIVND come from the germline V gene (reference sequence). The PCR contained 60 Vbeta and 13 Jbeta primers. Sequencing used immunoSEQ multiplex PCR; TCRdb keeps in-frame clones, though not all of them. The table includes about 140,000 clones, approximately 80% detected once. This sequence joins TRBV19 and TRBJ2-5; TRBD1 matches 8 bases. Material: PBMCs. The clonotype originates from a man aged 35-49 years in good health and CMV-seronegative. CDR3 sequence reads: CASSRDRTQETQYF. CDR3 DNA sequence: TGTGCCAGTAGTAGGGACAGGACACAAGAGACCCAGTACTTC.